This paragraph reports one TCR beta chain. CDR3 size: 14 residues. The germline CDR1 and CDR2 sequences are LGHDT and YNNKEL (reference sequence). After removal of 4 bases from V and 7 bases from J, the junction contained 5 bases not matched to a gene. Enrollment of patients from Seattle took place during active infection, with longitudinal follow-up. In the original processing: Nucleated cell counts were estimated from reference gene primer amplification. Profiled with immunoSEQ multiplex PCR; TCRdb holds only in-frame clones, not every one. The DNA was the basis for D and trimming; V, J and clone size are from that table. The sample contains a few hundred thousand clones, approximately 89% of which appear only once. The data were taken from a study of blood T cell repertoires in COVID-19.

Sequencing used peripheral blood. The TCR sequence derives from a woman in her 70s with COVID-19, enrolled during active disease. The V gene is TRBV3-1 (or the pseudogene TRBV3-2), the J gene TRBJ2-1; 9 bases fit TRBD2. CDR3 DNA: TGTGCCAGCAGCCGCGGACTAGCGCATAATGAGCAGTTCTTC. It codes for CASSRGLAHNEQFF.